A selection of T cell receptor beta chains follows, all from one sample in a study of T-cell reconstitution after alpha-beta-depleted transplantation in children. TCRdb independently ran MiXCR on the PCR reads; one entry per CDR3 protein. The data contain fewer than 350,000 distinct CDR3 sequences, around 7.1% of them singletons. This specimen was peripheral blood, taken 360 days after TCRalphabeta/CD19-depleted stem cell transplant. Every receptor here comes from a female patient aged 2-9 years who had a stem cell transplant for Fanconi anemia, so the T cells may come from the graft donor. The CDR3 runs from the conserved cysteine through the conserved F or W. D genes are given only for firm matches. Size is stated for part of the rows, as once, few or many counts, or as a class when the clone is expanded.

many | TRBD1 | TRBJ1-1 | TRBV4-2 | TGTGCCAGCAGCGGTCGGGACAGGGAGACTGAAGCTTTCTTT | CASSGRDRETEAFF
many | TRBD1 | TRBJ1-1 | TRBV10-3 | TGTGCCATCAAGGAGGGGGCAGAGAGCACTGAAGCTTTCTTT | CAIKEGAESTEAFF
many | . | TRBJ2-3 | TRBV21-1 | TGTGCCAGCACCCCTCCTAGCGGGGGGCGCACAGATACGCAGTATTTT | CASTPPSGGRTDTQYF
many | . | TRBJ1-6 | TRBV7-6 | TGTGCCAGCAGACCCGGACTTTATAATTCACCCCTCCACTTT | CASRPGLYNSPLHF
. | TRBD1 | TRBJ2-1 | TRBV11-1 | TGTGCCAGCACCGCCCGACAGGGGGCATACAATGAGCAGTTCTTC | CASTARQGAYNEQFF
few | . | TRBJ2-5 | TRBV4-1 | TGCGCCAGCAGCCAAGAAAATCTACAAGAGACCCAGTACTTC | CASSQENLQETQYF
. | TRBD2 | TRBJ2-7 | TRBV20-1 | TGCAGTGCCGAGGGAGGGGACCCCTACGAGCAGTACTTC | CSAEGGDPYEQYF
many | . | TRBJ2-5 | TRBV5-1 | TGCGCCAGCAGCTTTGGGCGACAGATTCAAGAGACCCAGTACTTC | CASSFGRQIQETQYF
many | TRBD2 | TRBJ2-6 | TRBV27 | TGTGCCAGCAGTCCTATTTTGGGGGGGATCTCTGGGGCCAACGTCCTGACTTTC | CASSPILGGISGANVLTF
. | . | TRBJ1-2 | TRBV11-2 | TGTGCCAGCAGCTTAGTCGGGGCGGGACGGAACTATGGCTACACCTTC | CASSLVGAGRNYGYTF
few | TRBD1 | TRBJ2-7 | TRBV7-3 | TGTGCCAGCAGCCCGACAGGGCCCAGCTCCTACGAGCAGTACTTC | CASSPTGPSSYEQYF
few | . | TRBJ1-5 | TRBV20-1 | TGCAGTGCTAGGTCTCAGGGCCTGTGGGGCAATCAGCCCCAGCATTTT | CSARSQGLWGNQPQHF
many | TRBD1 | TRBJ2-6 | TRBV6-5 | TGTGCCAGCAGTTCTCCTAGGGGGCTCGGGACTGGGGCCAACGTCCTGACTTTC | CASSSPRGLGTGANVLTF
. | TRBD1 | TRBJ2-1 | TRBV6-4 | TGTGCCAGCGCCGGGACAGGGGCCAATGAGCAGTTCTTC | CASAGTGANEQFF
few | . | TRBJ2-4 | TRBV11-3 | TGTGCCAGCAGCTCAGGGAACAAAAACATTCAGTACTTC | CASSSGNKNIQYF
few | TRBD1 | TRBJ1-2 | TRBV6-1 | TGTGCCAGCGCCCCGCCGGGGACAGACTATGGCTACACCTTC | CASAPPGTDYGYTF
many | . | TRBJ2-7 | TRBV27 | TGTGCCAGCAGCCAGGGAGTCCTTGGCGAGCAGTACTTC | CASSQGVLGEQYF
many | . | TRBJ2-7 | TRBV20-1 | TGCAGTGCTAGTAAGTTCACCAAATACGAGCAGTACTTC | CSASKFTKYEQYF
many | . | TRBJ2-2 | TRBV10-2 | TGCGCCAGCAGTTTACTACGGGAGTCCACCGGGGAGCTGTTTTTT | CASSLLRESTGELFF
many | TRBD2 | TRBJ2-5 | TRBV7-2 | TGTGCCAGCAGCTTAGTTAGCGGGGAGGTCGGTGAGACCCAGTACTTC | CASSLVSGEVGETQYF
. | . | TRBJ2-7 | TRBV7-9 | TGTGCCAGCAGTCCCCGGGACACCCCCTACGAGCAGTACTTC | CASSPRDTPYEQYF
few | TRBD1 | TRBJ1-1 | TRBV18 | TGTGCCAGCTCACCAGCAGGGGGGAGGAACACTGAAGCTTTCTTT | CASSPAGGRNTEAFF
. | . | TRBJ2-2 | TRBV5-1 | TGCGCCAGCAGCCCCGAGACAGGCGGCACCGGGGAGCTGTTTTTT | CASSPETGGTGELFF
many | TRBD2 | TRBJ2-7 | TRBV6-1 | TGTGCCAGCAGTGGCCGAGCGGGAGAAATCGAGCAGTACTTC | CASSGRAGEIEQYF
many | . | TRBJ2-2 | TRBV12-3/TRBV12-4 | TGTGCCAGCAGCCTTTACACCGGGGAGCTGTTTTTT | CASSLYTGELFF